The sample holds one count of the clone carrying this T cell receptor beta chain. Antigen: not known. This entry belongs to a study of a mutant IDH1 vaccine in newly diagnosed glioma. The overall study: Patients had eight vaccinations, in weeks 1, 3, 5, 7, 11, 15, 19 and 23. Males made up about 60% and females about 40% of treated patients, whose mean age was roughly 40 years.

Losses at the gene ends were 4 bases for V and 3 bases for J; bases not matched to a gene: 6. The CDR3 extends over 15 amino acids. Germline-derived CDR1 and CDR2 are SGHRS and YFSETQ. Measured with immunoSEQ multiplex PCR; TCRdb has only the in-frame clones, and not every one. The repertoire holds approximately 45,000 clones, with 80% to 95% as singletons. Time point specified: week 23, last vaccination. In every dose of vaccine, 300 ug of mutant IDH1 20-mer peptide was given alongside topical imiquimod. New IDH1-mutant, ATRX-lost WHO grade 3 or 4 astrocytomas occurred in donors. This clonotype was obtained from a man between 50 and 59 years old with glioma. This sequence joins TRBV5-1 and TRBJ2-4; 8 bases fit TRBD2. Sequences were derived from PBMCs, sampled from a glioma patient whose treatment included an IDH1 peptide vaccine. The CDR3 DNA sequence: TGCGCCAGCAGCCTTACGACTAGCGACAAAAACATTCAGTACTTC. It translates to CASSLTTSDKNIQYF.